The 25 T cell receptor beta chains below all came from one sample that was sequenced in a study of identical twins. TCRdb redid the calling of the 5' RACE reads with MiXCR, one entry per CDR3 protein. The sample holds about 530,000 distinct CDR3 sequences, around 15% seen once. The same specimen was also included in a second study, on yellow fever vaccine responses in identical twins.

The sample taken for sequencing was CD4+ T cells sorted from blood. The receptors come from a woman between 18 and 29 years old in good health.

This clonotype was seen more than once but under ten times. CDR3: CATSDSGSRRTDTQYF. CDR3 DNA: TGTGCCACCAGTGATAGCGGGAGCCGTAGGACAGATACGCAGTATTTT. The chain is built from TRBV24-1 and TRBJ2-3; 8 positions match TRBD2. Germline V gene sequence: CDR1 KGHDR, CDR2 SFDVKD. V was clipped by 3 bases and J by 3 bases; unmatched bases: 7. This CDR3 comprises 16 residues.

CDR3 region: CASRSTGVGTEAFF. The CDR3 DNA follows: TGTGCCAGCAGGTCAACAGGGGTTGGAACTGAAGCTTTCTTT. The chain has TRBV6-1 and TRBJ1-1; 7 bases map to TRBD1. This CDR3 contains 14 residues. Germline trimming cut 6 bases from V and 5 bases from J; bases unmatched to any gene: 9. Germline V gives CDR1 MNHNS, CDR2 SASEGT.

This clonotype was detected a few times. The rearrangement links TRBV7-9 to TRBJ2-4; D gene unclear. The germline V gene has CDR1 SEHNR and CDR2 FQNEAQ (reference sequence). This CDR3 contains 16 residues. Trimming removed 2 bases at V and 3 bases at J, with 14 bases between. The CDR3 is CASSLLVEFDKNIQYF. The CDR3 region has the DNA TGTGCCAGCAGCTTATTAGTCGAGTTCGACAAAAACATTCAGTACTTC.

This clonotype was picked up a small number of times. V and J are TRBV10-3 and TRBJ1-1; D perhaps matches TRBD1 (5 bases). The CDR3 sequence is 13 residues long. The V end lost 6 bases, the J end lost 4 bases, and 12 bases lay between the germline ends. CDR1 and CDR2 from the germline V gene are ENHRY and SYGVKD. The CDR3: CAIRQGGGTEAFF. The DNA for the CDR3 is TGTGCCATCAGGCAGGGAGGAGGCACTGAAGCTTTCTTT.

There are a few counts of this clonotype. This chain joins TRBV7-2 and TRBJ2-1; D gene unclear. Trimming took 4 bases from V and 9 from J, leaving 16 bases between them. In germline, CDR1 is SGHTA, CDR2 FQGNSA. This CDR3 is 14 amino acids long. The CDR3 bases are TGTGCCAGCAGCTCGACTCTCAGTTTGGGTGAGCAGTTCTTC. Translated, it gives CASSSTLSLGEQFF.

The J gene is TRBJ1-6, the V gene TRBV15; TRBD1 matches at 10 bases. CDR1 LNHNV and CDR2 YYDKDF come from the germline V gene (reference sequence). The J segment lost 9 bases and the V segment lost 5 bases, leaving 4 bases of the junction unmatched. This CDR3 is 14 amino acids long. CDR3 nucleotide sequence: TGTGCCACCAGCTACGGACAGGGGGGTTCACCCCTCCACTTT. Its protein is CATSYGQGGSPLHF.

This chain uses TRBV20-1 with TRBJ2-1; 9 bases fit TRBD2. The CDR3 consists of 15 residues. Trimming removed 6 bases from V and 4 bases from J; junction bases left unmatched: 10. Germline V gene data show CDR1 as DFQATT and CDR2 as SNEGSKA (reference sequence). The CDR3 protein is CSAQVAGGAYNEQFF. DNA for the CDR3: TGCAGTGCCCAGGTGGCGGGGGGGGCGTACAATGAGCAGTTCTTC.

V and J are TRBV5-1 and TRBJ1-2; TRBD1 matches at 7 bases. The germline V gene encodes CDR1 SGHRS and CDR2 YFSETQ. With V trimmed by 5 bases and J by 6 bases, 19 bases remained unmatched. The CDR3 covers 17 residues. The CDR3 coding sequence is TGCGCCAGCAGTCTCAGGGGGAATGCCGAGGGTTCACATGGCTACACCTTC. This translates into CASSLRGNAEGSHGYTF.

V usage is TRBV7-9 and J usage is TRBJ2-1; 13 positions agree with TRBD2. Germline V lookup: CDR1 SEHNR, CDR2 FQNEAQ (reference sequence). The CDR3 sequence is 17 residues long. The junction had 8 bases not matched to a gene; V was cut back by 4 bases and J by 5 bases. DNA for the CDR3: TGTGCCAGCAGCTCCCGACTAGCGGGAGGCGTCAACAATGAGCAGTTCTTC. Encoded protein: CASSSRLAGGVNNEQFF.

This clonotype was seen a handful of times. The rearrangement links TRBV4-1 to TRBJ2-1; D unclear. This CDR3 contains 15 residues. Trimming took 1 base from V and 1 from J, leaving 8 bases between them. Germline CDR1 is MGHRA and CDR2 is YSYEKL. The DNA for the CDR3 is TGCGCCAGCAGCCAAGGAGTAGGGTCCTACAATGAGCAGTTCTTC. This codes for CASSQGVGSYNEQFF.

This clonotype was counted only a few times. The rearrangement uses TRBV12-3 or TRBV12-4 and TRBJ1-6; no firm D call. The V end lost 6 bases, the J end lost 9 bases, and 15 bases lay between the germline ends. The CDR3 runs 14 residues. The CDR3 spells CASRVALGGSPLHF. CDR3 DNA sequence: TGTGCCAGCAGGGTCGCGCTGGGCGGTTCACCCCTCCACTTT.

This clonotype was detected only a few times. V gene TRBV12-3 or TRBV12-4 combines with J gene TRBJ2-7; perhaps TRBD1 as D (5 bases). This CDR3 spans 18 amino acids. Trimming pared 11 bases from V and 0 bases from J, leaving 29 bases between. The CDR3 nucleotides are TGTGCCTTCTGTTTTTATGACCTTTCTGGCAGGGACTCCTACGAGCAGTACTTC. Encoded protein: CAFCFYDLSGRDSYEQYF.

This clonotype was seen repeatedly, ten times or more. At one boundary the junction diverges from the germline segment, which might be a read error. The CDR3 nucleotides are TGCGCCAGCAGTGGGACTAGCGGATACAATGAGCAGTTCTTC. The encoded protein is CASSGTSGYNEQFF. V and J are TRBV12-3 or TRBV12-4 and TRBJ2-1; 11 bases agree with TRBD2. There are 14 residues in the CDR3.

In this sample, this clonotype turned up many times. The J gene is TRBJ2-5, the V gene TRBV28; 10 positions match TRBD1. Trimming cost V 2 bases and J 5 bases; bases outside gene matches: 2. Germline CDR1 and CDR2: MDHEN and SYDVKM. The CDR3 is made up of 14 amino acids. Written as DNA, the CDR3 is TGTGCCAGCAGTTTACCGACAGGGGGCGAGACCCAGTACTTC. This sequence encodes CASSLPTGGETQYF.

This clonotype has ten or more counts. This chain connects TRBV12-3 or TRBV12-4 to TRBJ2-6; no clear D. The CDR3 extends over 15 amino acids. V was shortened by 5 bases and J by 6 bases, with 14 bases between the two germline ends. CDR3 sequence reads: CASSARATKANVLTF. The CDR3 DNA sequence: TGTGCCAGCAGTGCACGAGCTACGAAGGCCAACGTCCTGACTTTC.

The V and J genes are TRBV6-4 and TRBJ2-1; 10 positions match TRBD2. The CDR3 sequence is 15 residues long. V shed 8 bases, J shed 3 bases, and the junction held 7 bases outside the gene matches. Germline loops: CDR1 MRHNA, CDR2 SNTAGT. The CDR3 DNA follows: TGTGCCAGCTCTGAGCGGGGGGGCTACTACAATGAGCAGTTCTTC. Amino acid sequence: CASSERGGYYNEQFF.

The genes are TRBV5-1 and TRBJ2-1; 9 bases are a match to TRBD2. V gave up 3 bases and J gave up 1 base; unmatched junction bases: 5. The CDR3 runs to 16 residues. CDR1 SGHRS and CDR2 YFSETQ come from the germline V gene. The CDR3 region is CASSSSSGISYNEQFF. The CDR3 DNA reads TGCGCCAGCAGCTCCTCTAGCGGGATTTCCTACAATGAGCAGTTCTTC.

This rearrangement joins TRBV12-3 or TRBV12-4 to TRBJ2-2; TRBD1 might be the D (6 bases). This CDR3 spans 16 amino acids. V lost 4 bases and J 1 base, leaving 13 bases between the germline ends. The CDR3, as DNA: TGTGCCAGCAGTTCCCAGACAGGAAAGAACACCGGGGAGCTGTTTTTT. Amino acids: CASSSQTGKNTGELFF.

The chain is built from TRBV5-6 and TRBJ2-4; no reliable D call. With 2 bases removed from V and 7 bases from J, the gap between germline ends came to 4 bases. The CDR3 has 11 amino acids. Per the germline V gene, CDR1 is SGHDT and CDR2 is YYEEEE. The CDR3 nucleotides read TGTGCCAGCAGCTTCGACAACATTCAGTACTTC. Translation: CASSFDNIQYF.

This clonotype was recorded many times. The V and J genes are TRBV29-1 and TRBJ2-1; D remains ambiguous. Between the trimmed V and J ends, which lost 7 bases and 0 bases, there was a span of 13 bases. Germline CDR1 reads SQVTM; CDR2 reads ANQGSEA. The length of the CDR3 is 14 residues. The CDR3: CSAQGWASYNEQFF. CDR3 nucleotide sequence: TGCAGCGCCCAAGGGTGGGCCTCCTACAATGAGCAGTTCTTC.

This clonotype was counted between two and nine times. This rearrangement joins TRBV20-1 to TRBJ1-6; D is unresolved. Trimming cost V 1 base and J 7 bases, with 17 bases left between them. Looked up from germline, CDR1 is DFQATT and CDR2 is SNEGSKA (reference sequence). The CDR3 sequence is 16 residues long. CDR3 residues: CSARGIGLEGNSPLHF. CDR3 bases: TGCAGTGCTAGAGGCATCGGTTTGGAAGGGAATTCACCCCTCCACTTT.

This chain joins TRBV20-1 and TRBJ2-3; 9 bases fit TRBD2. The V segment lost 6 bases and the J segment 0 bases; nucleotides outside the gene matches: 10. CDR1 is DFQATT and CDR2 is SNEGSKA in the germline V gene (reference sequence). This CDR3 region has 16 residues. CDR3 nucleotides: TGCAGTGCCCGCAGGGTAGCGGGGGCTAGCACAGATACGCAGTATTTT. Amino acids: CSARRVAGASTDTQYF.

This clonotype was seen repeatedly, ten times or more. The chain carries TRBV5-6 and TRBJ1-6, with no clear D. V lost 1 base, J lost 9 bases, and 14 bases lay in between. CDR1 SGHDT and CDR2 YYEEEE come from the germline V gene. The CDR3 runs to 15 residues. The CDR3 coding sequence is TGTGCCAGCAGCTTGCGGGTGGAGGGTTCTTCACCCCTCCACTTT. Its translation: CASSLRVEGSSPLHF. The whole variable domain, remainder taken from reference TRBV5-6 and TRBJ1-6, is DAGVTQSPTHLIKTRGQQVTLRCSPKSGHDTVSWYQQALGQGPQFIFQYYEEEERQRGNFPDRFSGHQFPNYSSELNVNALLLGDSALYLCASSLRVEGSSPLHFGNGTRLTVT.

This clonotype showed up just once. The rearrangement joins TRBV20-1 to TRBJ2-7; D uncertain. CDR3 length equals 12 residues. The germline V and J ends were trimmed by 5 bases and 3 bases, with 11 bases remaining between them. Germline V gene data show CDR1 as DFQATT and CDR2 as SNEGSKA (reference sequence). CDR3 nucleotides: TGCAGTGCTCCTGGACGCCACTACGAGCAGTACTTC. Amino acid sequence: CSAPGRHYEQYF.

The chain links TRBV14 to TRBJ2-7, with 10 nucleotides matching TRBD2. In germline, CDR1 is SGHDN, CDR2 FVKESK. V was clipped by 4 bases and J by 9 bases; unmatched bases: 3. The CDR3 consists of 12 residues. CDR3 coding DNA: TGTGCCAGCAGCCCAGTAGCGGGAGGGCAGTACTTC. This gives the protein CASSPVAGGQYF.